The T cell receptor (beta chain) under discussion was sequenced for a study of Graves' ophthalmopathy and Graves' hyperthyroidism. V gave up 1 base and J gave up 5 bases, with 17 bases separating them. In germline, CDR1 is LNHDA, CDR2 SQIVND (reference sequence). This CDR3 is built from 16 residues. Beta-chain TCR CDR3 regions were amplified from RNA transcripts. HTBI primers were used in a first-round RT-PCR, which preceded a second-round multiplex PCR. TCRdb re-called the multiplex PCR reads through MiXCR, storing one row per CDR3 protein. The profile shows over 650,000 distinct CDR3 sequences, about 41% of them singletons.

Sample: peripheral blood. The chain uses TRBV19 and TRBJ2-5; possibly TRBD2 for D (6 bases). This clonotype was obtained from an adult man with Graves' ophthalmopathy. In nucleotides, the CDR3 is TGTGCCAGTAGTATAGGGGGTAGCGGCCCCGGGGAGACCCAGTACTTC. Residues: CASSIGGSGPGETQYF.